A single sample gave rise to the 12 T cell receptor beta chains below, sequenced in a study of T cell clonality in common variable immunodeficiency. This table comes from immunoSEQ multiplex PCR, and its TCRdb copy is limited to in-frame clones, with some not included. Reported are roughly 70,000 clones, none seen only once; the ten largest carry less than 2%. Sequencing used peripheral blood mononuclear cells. The source is a person aged 18 to 70 in good health.

Concerning this clone itself: Coverage ceases 3 residues before the CDR3 finishes, and the germline J gene fills in the end. The chain uses TRBV11-2 and TRBJ2-1; a possible D gene is TRBD2 (5 bases). Germline V lookup: CDR1 SGHAT, CDR2 FQNNGV. V lost 0 bases, J lost 9 bases, and 15 bases lay in between. The CDR3 runs to 15 residues. CDR3 DNA, as far as it was read: TGTGCCAGCAGCTTAGATATCATAGCTCGGGGTGAG. Amino acid sequence: CASSLDIIARGE. The whole CDR3 region reads CASSLDIIARGEQFF.

This clone was seen repeatedly, ten times or more. The read ends 3 residues shy of where the CDR3 ends; the end is completed using the germline J gene. The rearrangement joins TRBV5-6 to TRBJ1-2; 7 nucleotides match TRBD1. CDR1 SGHDT and CDR2 YYEEEE come from the germline V gene. The CDR3 has 14 residues. Incomplete CDR3 DNA: TGTGCCAGCAGCTCCGCCCGACAGGGTCAGGGC. Residues: CASSSARQGQG. The full CDR3 is CASSSARQGQGYTF.

This clone has just a few counts. With the read ending 3 residues before the CDR3 end, the germline J gene is used to fill in that end. The V gene is TRBV20-1, the J gene TRBJ2-7, with 8 nucleotides matching TRBD2. This CDR3 contains 14 residues. The V gene's germline CDR1 is DFQATT and CDR2 SNEGSKA (reference sequence). The V and J ends lost 2 bases and 2 bases, in that order; junction bases with no gene match: 5. The CDR3 DNA, read in part, is TGCAGTGCTAGAATGATAGCGGGACCCTACGAG. Amino acid sequence: CSARMIAGPYE. In full, the CDR3 is CSARMIAGPYEQYF.

This clone was seen at least ten times. The sequenced CDR3 bases are TGTGCCAGTAGTATTGAGTACAGAGATGGC. It yields the protein CASSIEYRDG. The CDR3 in full is CASSIEYRDGYTF. The chain is built from TRBV19 and TRBJ1-2; D uncertain. The CDR3 end falls 3 residues outside the read, so it is completed with the germline J gene. V dropped 3 bases and J dropped 6 bases, with 11 bases sitting between them. Germline lookup yields CDR1 LNHDA and CDR2 SQIVND (reference sequence). The CDR3 totals 13 residues.

This clone was seen at least ten times. The sequence runs out 3 residues before the end of the CDR3; the remainder is reconstructed from the germline J gene. The chain employs TRBV20-1 and TRBJ2-2; D possibly corresponds to TRBD2 (6 bases). The germline gives CDR1 DFQATT, CDR2 SNEGSKA (reference sequence). The CDR3 sequence is 17 residues long. Trimming removed 1 base from V and 3 bases from J, with 18 bases in between. The part of the CDR3 DNA that was read is TGCAGTGCTAGAGGAGTTCTTAGCGGAGACTACACCGGGGAG. Protein: CSARGVLSGDYTGE. The full CDR3 protein is CSARGVLSGDYTGELFF.

This clone was observed many times. The CDR3 extends 3 residues past the end of the read, so its final part is completed from the germline J gene. The chain joins TRBV5-1 to TRBJ2-5, with 10 bases that match TRBD1. The CDR3 loop spans 16 amino acids. After removal of 4 bases from V and 3 bases from J, the junction contained 9 bases not matched to a gene. Germline CDR1 and CDR2: SGHRS and YFSETQ. This CDR3 is CASSPNAGTGEETQYF. The sequenced CDR3 bases are TGCGCCAGCAGCCCCAACGCTGGGACAGGGGAAGAGACC.

This clone was observed at least ten times. The CDR3 goes on 3 residues after the read ends, and that part is filled in from the germline J gene. The chain joins TRBV13 to TRBJ2-2, with D possibly matching TRBD2 (5 bases). Germline CDR1 is PRHDT and CDR2 is FYEKMQ (reference sequence). This CDR3 has 15 residues. The V and J ends lost 2 bases and 7 bases respectively, with 14 bases between them. The part of the CDR3 DNA that was read is TGTGCCAGCAGCTTATATGCGGGCAAGCACGGGGAG. Its translation is CASSLYAGKHGE. The full CDR3 sequence reads CASSLYAGKHGELFF.

This clone was recorded many times. The CDR3 end is not reached by the read, which stops 3 residues before it; the germline J gene fills it in. This chain uses TRBV2 with TRBJ1-6; 9 bases line up with TRBD1. In germline, CDR1 is SNHLY, CDR2 FYNNEI. This CDR3 has 13 amino acids. V lost 6 bases to trimming and J lost 8 bases; unmatched junction nucleotides: 2. CDR3 DNA, as far as it was read: TGTGCCAGCAGGAGACAGGGGGATTCACCC. Residues: CASRRQGDSP. The complete CDR3 protein is CASRRQGDSPLHF. The full variable domain, in which reference TRBV2 and TRBJ1-6 provide the parts outside the CDR3, is EPEVTQTPSHQVTQMGQEVILRCVPISNHLYFYWYRQILGQKVEFLVSFYNNEISEKSEIFDDQFSVERPDGSNFTLKIRSTKLEDSAMYFCASRRQGDSPLHFGNGTRLTVT.

The table lists this clone with many counts. The CDR3 end is not reached by the read, which stops 3 residues before it; the germline J gene fills it in. The chain carries TRBV20-1 and TRBJ2-7, with D perhaps TRBD2 (6 bases). Germline V gene sequence: CDR1 DFQATT, CDR2 SNEGSKA (reference sequence). Trimming removed 0 bases from V and 0 bases from J, with 12 bases in between. The CDR3 is 15 residues long. The CDR3 loop is CSARDYAGSSYEQYF. The sequenced CDR3 bases are TGCAGTGCTAGAGATTATGCGGGGAGCTCCTACGAG.

This clone occurred many times. Read sequence stops 3 residues before the CDR3 end, and the germline J gene provides the missing end. This chain uses TRBV28 with TRBJ1-5; D is possibly TRBD1 (6 bases). The germline V gene has CDR1 MDHEN and CDR2 SYDVKM. The CDR3 is 15 residues long. Trimming took off 4 bases at V and 9 bases at J, with 19 bases between the two ends. CDR3: CASSYATGPLGPQHF. CDR3 bases read: TGTGCCAGCAGTTATGCGACAGGCCCCCTAGGGCCC.

This clone was counted ten times or more. The CDR3 end falls 3 residues outside the read, so it is completed with the germline J gene. The rearrangement links TRBV20-1 to TRBJ2-1; TRBD2 aligns across 9 bases. This CDR3 spans 17 amino acids. Germline-derived CDR1 and CDR2 are DFQATT and SNEGSKA (reference sequence). Trimming removed 0 bases from V and 2 bases from J; junction bases left unmatched: 8. The CDR3 loop reads CSARESGRGGAYNEQFF. The DNA read from the CDR3 is TGCAGTGCTAGAGAGTCAGGGCGCGGGGGGGCCTACAATGAG.

At least ten counts were recorded for this clone. The read ends 3 residues before the CDR3 terminus; that terminus is restored from the germline J gene. The chain has TRBV29-1 and TRBJ2-7, with TRBD1 matching over 7 bases. Germline V gene sequence: CDR1 SQVTM, CDR2 ANQGSEA. V gave up 6 bases and J gave up 6 bases; unmatched junction bases: 11. The CDR3 extends over 13 amino acids. The CDR3 spells CSVKGDSVSEQYF. The DNA read from the CDR3 is TGCAGCGTGAAAGGGGACAGTGTTTCCGAG.